This TCR beta chain came from a study of cytomegalovirus exposure and HLA in healthy donors. Trimming took 2 bases from V and 11 from J, leaving 21 bases between them. The germline V gene has CDR1 MNHNS and CDR2 SASEGT. The CDR3 runs to 15 residues. The PCR had 60 Vbeta and 13 Jbeta primers. Generated by immunoSEQ multiplex PCR, the TCRdb table keeps only in-frame clones and is missing some. The sample lists 100,000 to 120,000 clones, about 80% occurring once. A note on this clone: Its specificity is unknown.

Study results and limitations: Earlier analysis yielded a pattern in which most TCR beta V segments were productive about 90% or about 30% of the time. Later analysis suggested links between common viral pathogens and several top significant clusters. The listing of 150 to 200 TCR beta chains classed them as cytomegalovirus-associated. Three chains linked to CMV were shown in vitro to be specific for CMV antigens.

This TCR came from a man younger than 45 in good health and CMV-seronegative. Sample: PBMCs. The genes are TRBV6-1 and TRBJ1-1, with a tentative D call TRBD1 (6 bases). The DNA of the CDR3 is TGTGCCAGCAGTGAAACCCGTACGACGACAGGACGGGCTTTCTTT. Translating it yields CASSETRTTTGRAFF.